This T cell receptor beta chain was obtained from a study of T cell repertoires in cytomegalovirus infection. Study in general: Indicated by public TCR beta signatures were CMV infection and matching HLA type.

Study conclusions and caveats: There were HLA-C-restricted CMV-specific TCR beta clonotypes dominating the ex vivo response. Carriers of CMV plus the relevant HLA were identified by cumulative public TCR beta family frequency.

Only a few counts were recorded for this clonotype. The antigen is not known. MiXCR was run by TCRdb on the reads, yielding one entry per CDR3 protein. The table shows 150,000 to 200,000 distinct CDR3 sequences, with roughly 17% occurring only once. With 5 bases removed from V and 7 bases from J, the gap between germline ends came to 14 bases. The CDR3 consists of 13 residues. The germline V gene encodes CDR1 LNHNV and CDR2 YYDKDF (reference sequence). The source is a human donor in good health (CMV status not recorded). Some clones in this sample may be carry-over from other donors' samples. This chain joins TRBV15 and TRBJ1-1, with a possible D match to TRBD1 (6 bases). The material sequenced was CD8+ T cells from PBMCs. CDR3 nucleotides: TGTGCCACCAGCCTCCGGCCAGGGGTTGAAGCTTTCTTT. Encoded protein: CATSLRPGVEAFF.